This T cell receptor (beta chain) derives from a study of blood T cell repertoires in COVID-19. Study details: Spain, Italy and the United States supplied samples that represented acute and convalescent COVID-19. PBMCs, B-cell-depleted T cells, or T cells were the source of the cDNA or gDNA that made up the material.

A Seattle source enrolled patients during active infection and followed them longitudinally. Germline CDR1 is SGHVS and CDR2 is FNYEAQ. J was trimmed by 4 bases and V by 1 base; bases with no gene match: 9. The CDR3 runs 16 residues. As handled by the study authors: The authors estimated nucleated cell counts from reference gene primer amplification. Sequenced by immunoSEQ multiplex PCR; TCRdb stores in-frame clones only, minus some. V, J and clone size derive from that table, while D and trimming were established from the DNA sequence. The table lists about 410,000 clones, over 75% of them singletons. This clone has at least ten counts.

J is TRBJ1-2 and V is TRBV7-6; 7 bases are a match to TRBD1. The sample taken for sequencing was peripheral blood. This clonotype was obtained from a woman aged 40 to 49 with COVID-19, enrolled during active disease. The CDR3 nucleotides read TGTGCCAGCAGCTTAGAACAGGGGATACACTTCTATGGCTACACCTTC. Its protein is CASSLEQGIHFYGYTF.